The next 30 T cell receptor beta chains were all read from a single sample in a study of blood T cell repertoires in COVID-19. Libraries were prepared by immunoSEQ multiplex PCR; TCRdb keeps only in-frame clonotypes and omits some of them. The sample records around 310,000 clones, 75% to 90% being singletons. The sequencing sample was made of peripheral blood. The receptors here all came from a woman in her sixties or seventies with acute or convalescent COVID-19.

The J gene is TRBJ2-4, the V gene TRBV29-1; no firm D call. This CDR3 region has 12 residues. Trimming stripped 4 bases from V and 7 bases from J, with 11 bases between. Germline values: CDR1 SQVTM, CDR2 ANQGSEA. The CDR3 sequence is CSVGQVGNIQYF. The CDR3, as DNA: TGCAGCGTTGGTCAGGTTGGGAACATTCAGTACTTC.

The V gene is TRBV28, the J gene TRBJ1-6, with unresolved D. CDR3 size: 16 residues. V was cut by 5 bases and J by 3 bases, with 14 bases left in between. The germline CDR1 and CDR2 sequences are MDHEN and SYDVKM. CDR3 amino acids: CASSPYTGFYNSPLHF. The DNA of the CDR3 is TGTGCCAGCAGTCCCTATACGGGATTCTATAATTCACCCCTCCACTTT.

The chain employs TRBV19 and TRBJ1-1; D remains unclear. This CDR3 has 12 residues. Germline CDR1 and CDR2: LNHDA and SQIVND (reference sequence). Trimming removed 5 bases from V and 2 bases from J, with 6 bases in between. The CDR3 coding sequence is TGTGCCAGTAGTCCCATTAACACTGAAGCTTTCTTT. It specifies CASSPINTEAFF.

The CDR3 region has the DNA TGTGCCAGCAGCGTAGCAGTAGCGGTCAGCTCTGGAAACACCATATATTTT. This encodes CASSVAVAVSSGNTIYF. The J gene is TRBJ1-3, the V gene TRBV3-1 (or the pseudogene TRBV3-2); D ambiguous. With 5 bases removed from V and 0 bases from J, the gap between germline ends came to 17 bases. There are 17 residues in the CDR3. Germline CDR1 reads LGHDT; CDR2 reads YNNKEL (reference sequence).

This clone is a singleton in its sample. The chain has TRBV7-2 and TRBJ2-1, with 10 positions matching TRBD2. The length of the CDR3 is 16 residues. Germline trimming cut 0 bases from V and 7 bases from J; bases unmatched to any gene: 6. In germline, CDR1 is SGHTA, CDR2 FQGNSA. The CDR3 protein is CASSLAPAGGPNEQFF. The CDR3 DNA is TGTGCCAGCAGCTTAGCACCAGCGGGGGGGCCTAATGAGCAGTTCTTC.

A remark on this clone: The junction and the germline gene differ at one end; a read error may be behind it. This chain joins TRBV29-1 and TRBJ2-1, with D possibly TRBD2 on 6 matching bases. CDR1 is SQVTM, CDR2 ANQGSEA, per germline. This CDR3 region has 13 residues. The CDR3 protein is CSAEPGAYNEQFF. The CDR3 DNA sequence: TGCAGCGCTGAACCGGGGGCCTACAATGAGCAGTTCTTC.

This chain joins TRBV2 and TRBJ1-2; D ambiguous. The V gene lost 8 bases and the J gene lost 8 bases, with 12 bases spanning the gap. Per germline, CDR1 SNHLY and CDR2 FYNNEI. This CDR3 region has 11 residues. CDR3 residues: CASGLKYGYTF. The CDR3 DNA is TGTGCCAGCGGACTTAAGTACGGCTACACCTTC.

V and J are TRBV7-9 and TRBJ2-1, with D possibly being TRBD2 (6 bases). The V end lost 5 bases, the J end lost 0 bases, and 23 bases lay between the germline ends. Germline loops: CDR1 SEHNR, CDR2 FQNEAQ (reference sequence). The CDR3 is made up of 19 amino acids. CDR3 DNA sequence: TGTGCCAGCAGCCCACTCTCGAGGAAGCGGGCCAACTCCTACAATGAGCAGTTCTTC. Protein product: CASSPLSRKRANSYNEQFF.

This clone has just a few counts. This chain links TRBV3-1 (or the pseudogene TRBV3-2) with TRBJ2-7; possibly TRBD2 for D (6 bases). Germline V CDR1 and CDR2: LGHDT, YNNKEL (reference sequence). The V end was cut by 1 base, the J end by 7 bases, with 17 bases between. There are 15 residues in the CDR3. Here the CDR3 reads CASSQGRLIRGEQYF. CDR3 nucleotides: TGTGCCAGCAGCCAAGGAAGGCTCATACGGGGGGAGCAGTACTTC.

The V call is TRBV29-1, the J call TRBJ2-3; no reliable D call. The V end was cut by 4 bases, the J end by 2 bases, with 7 bases between. The CDR3 runs to 12 residues. Germline V CDR1 and CDR2: SQVTM, ANQGSEA. The CDR3 DNA follows: TGCAGCGTTGTACTGATCACAGATACGCAGTATTTT. It encodes CSVVLITDTQYF.

V usage is TRBV11-2 and J usage is TRBJ2-2, with TRBD2 matching over 7 bases. Trimming at V came to 3 bases and at J to 6 bases, leaving 1 base not matched to a gene. Germline V CDR1 and CDR2: SGHAT, FQNNGV. The CDR3 is made up of 13 amino acids. The CDR3, as DNA: TGTGCCAGCAGCTTCCGGGAGGCCGGGGAGCTGTTTTTT. Translated, it gives CASSFREAGELFF.

This CDR3 is CASSLDPGNTEAFF. CDR3 DNA sequence: TGTGCCAGCAGCTTAGATCCGGGAAACACTGAAGCTTTCTTT. The chain has TRBV7-2 and TRBJ1-1; D remains ambiguous. Germline V gene sequence: CDR1 SGHTA, CDR2 FQGNSA. This CDR3 is 14 amino acids long. V was clipped by 1 base and J by 2 bases, with 8 bases between them.

This rearrangement joins TRBV5-8 to TRBJ1-2, with 7 bases that match TRBD1. Germline CDR1 is SGHTS and CDR2 is YDEGEE. V dropped 4 bases and J dropped 2; count of bases not matched to a gene: 2. CDR3 length: 13 residues. Written as DNA, the CDR3 is TGTGCCAGCAGCATGACAGGGAACTATGGCTACACCTTC. It encodes CASSMTGNYGYTF.

The sample holds a few counts of this clone. The chain couples TRBV7-3 to TRBJ2-3; 7 nucleotides match TRBD2. The CDR3 spans 15 residues. V was clipped by 5 bases and J by 4 bases; unmatched bases: 9. Germline V gives CDR1 SGHTA, CDR2 FQGTGA. The DNA of the CDR3 is TGTGCCAGCAGCCCATGGGCCCGGGAGGCAGATACGCAGTATTTT. Translated: CASSPWAREADTQYF.

This chain connects TRBV18 to TRBJ2-1, with 8 bases that match TRBD1. Trimming at V came to 0 bases and at J to 2 bases, leaving 0 bases not matched to a gene. The CDR3 covers 15 residues. From germline, CDR1 is KGHSH and CDR2 LQKENI. The CDR3 loop reads CASSPPGQAYNEQFF. In nucleotides, the CDR3 is TGTGCCAGCTCACCACCGGGACAGGCCTACAATGAGCAGTTCTTC.

The chain has TRBV6-6 and TRBJ1-6, with TRBD1 identical over 8 bases. Germline CDR1 MNHNY, CDR2 SVGAGI (reference sequence). The CDR3 has 16 amino acids. Losses at the gene ends were 6 bases for V and 10 bases for J; bases not matched to a gene: 14. CDR3 in DNA: TGTGCCAGCAGCCTCCCTTCAGGACAGGGACAATCACCCCTCCACTTT. Translating it yields CASSLPSGQGQSPLHF.

The CDR3 here is CASSSRLVADTQYF. The DNA for the CDR3 is TGTGCCAGCAGCTCCCGATTAGTTGCAGATACGCAGTATTTT. This chain links TRBV9 with TRBJ2-3, with D uncertain. V was pared by 4 bases and J by 4 bases, with 13 bases between. Germline CDR1 and CDR2: SGDLS and YYNGEE. This CDR3 is 14 amino acids long.

V usage is TRBV6-5 and J usage is TRBJ2-7; 7 nucleotides match TRBD2. The junction had 7 bases not matched to a gene; V was cut back by 4 bases and J by 1 base. CDR1 and CDR2 from the germline V gene are MNHEY and SVGAGI. This CDR3 has 15 residues. The DNA for the CDR3 is TGTGCCAGCAGTTCTGCTAGCGGAGGGTCCTACGAGCAGTACTTC. It yields the protein CASSSASGGSYEQYF.

This chain links TRBV18 with TRBJ1-4; D perhaps matches TRBD1 (5 bases). Germline V CDR1 and CDR2: KGHSH, LQKENI. V lost 4 bases and J lost 8, with 20 bases in between. The CDR3 is made up of 16 amino acids. The CDR3 region has the DNA TGTGCCAGCTCACACTTATCAGGGAGGGTTTTCGAAAAACTGTTTTTT. Translation: CASSHLSGRVFEKLFF.

V is TRBV7-2 and J is TRBJ2-7, with 8 bases lining up with TRBD1. Germline lookup yields CDR1 SGHTA and CDR2 FQGNSA. This CDR3 region has 14 residues. The J segment lost 7 bases and the V segment lost 3 bases, leaving 8 bases of the junction unmatched. The CDR3 nucleotides are TGTGCCAGCAGCTTCGACAGGGGTCGTGGTGAGCAGTACTTC. Encoded protein: CASSFDRGRGEQYF.

As to this clone: The junction departs from the called germline gene at one end, perhaps through a read error. This sequence joins TRBV30 and TRBJ1-1; tentative D call: TRBD1 (6 bases). The CDR3 runs to 16 residues. Germline V lookup: CDR1 GTSNPN, CDR2 SVGIG (reference sequence). The CDR3, as DNA: TGTGCCTGGAAGGGGTTTCAGGCAGGGGTGAAAACTGAAGCTTTCTTT. Translating gives CAWKGFQAGVKTEAFF.

The chain joins TRBV5-5 to TRBJ2-2; D is perhaps TRBD1 (5 bases). The CDR3 totals 15 residues. Trimming stripped 6 bases from V and 3 bases from J, with 15 bases between. In germline, CDR1 is SGHKS, CDR2 YYEKEE (reference sequence). The CDR3: CASTRWGGYTGELFF. The CDR3 region has the DNA TGTGCCAGCACCCGTTGGGGCGGCTACACCGGGGAGCTGTTTTTT.

The chain couples TRBV3-1 (or the pseudogene TRBV3-2) to TRBJ2-2; 8 nucleotides align to TRBD1. Germline lookup yields CDR1 LGHDT and CDR2 YNNKEL (reference sequence). The CDR3 has 17 residues. With V trimmed by 3 bases and J by 0 bases, 6 bases remained unmatched. The CDR3 DNA reads TGTGCCAGCAGCCAGGAACGGGACAGGACGAACACCGGGGAGCTGTTTTTT. It codes for CASSQERDRTNTGELFF.

The rearrangement uses TRBV7-2 and TRBJ1-5, with 7 nucleotides matching TRBD1. The CDR3 covers 15 residues. Germline V gene lookup returns CDR1 SGHTA and CDR2 FQGNSA. V lost 1 base and J lost 9; bases outside the gene matches: 9. The CDR3 nucleotides read TGTGCCAGCAGCTTAGGACAGGGCCGAGGATGGCCCCAGCATTTT. Its protein is CASSLGQGRGWPQHF.

V and J are TRBV24-1 and TRBJ1-2; D is uncertain. CDR1 and CDR2 from the germline V gene are KGHDR and SFDVKD. The CDR3 runs to 15 residues. The ends were cut back, 4 bases at V and 7 bases at J, with 18 bases in the middle. The DNA for the CDR3 is TGTGCCACCAGTGACTCAAGACTGATCCTGGCTGGCTACACCTTC. This codes for CATSDSRLILAGYTF.

A few counts support this clone. V is TRBV6-5 and J is TRBJ2-1, with TRBD1 matching 8 bases. CDR1 and CDR2 (germline): MNHEY, SVGAGI. V gave up 7 bases and J gave up 0 bases; unmatched junction bases: 5. This CDR3 comprises 15 residues. The CDR3 DNA sequence: TGTGCCAGCACCCGGGACAGGCGCTCCTACAATGAGCAGTTCTTC. Translation: CASTRDRRSYNEQFF.

The rearrangement links TRBV4-2 to TRBJ2-3; perhaps TRBD2 as D (6 bases). This CDR3 has 16 amino acids. Trimming stripped 6 bases from V and 0 bases from J, with 16 bases between. The germline CDR1 and CDR2 sequences are LGHNA and YNFKEQ. The CDR3 sequence is CASRFRRDSSTDTQYF. CDR3 DNA: TGTGCCAGCAGATTCCGCCGGGACTCGAGCACAGATACGCAGTATTTT.

The J gene is TRBJ2-2, the V gene TRBV5-4; 8 bases match TRBD1. From germline, CDR1 is SGHNT and CDR2 YYREEE (reference sequence). V shed 6 bases, J shed 3 bases, and the junction held 10 bases outside the gene matches. CDR3 length: 16 amino acids. The CDR3 nucleotides are TGTGCCAGCACCCCGGCGACAGGGGTGGACACCGGGGAGCTGTTTTTT. Its protein product is CASTPATGVDTGELFF.

The genes are TRBV7-9 and TRBJ2-4, with D perhaps matching TRBD2 (6 bases). With 5 bases removed from V and 6 bases from J, the gap between germline ends came to 14 bases. The CDR3 is 14 amino acids. Germline lookup yields CDR1 SEHNR and CDR2 FQNEAQ (reference sequence). CDR3 loop: CASSPRLDPNIQYF. CDR3 coding DNA: TGTGCCAGCAGCCCCCGACTAGACCCAAACATTCAGTACTTC.

This clone was seen a single time. The chain has TRBV4-3 and TRBJ2-7; D ambiguous. Trimming removed 0 bases from V and 3 bases from J, with 18 bases in between. CDR3 length equals 17 residues. Germline V gene data show CDR1 as LGHNA and CDR2 as YSLEER. The CDR3 region has the DNA TGCGCCAGCAGCCAAGATTGGCAGGCTCATCGCTTCTACGAGCAGTACTTC. Amino acids: CASSQDWQAHRFYEQYF.